The subject of this entry is one T cell receptor (beta chain). The antigen is undetermined. The CDR3 is 14 amino acids. Trimming took 3 bases from V and 4 from J, leaving 12 bases between them. The record originates from a study of T-cell memory formation after mild COVID-19. Study-wide findings and caveats: Pre-infection memory held some responding clones, suggesting pre-existing cross-reactive T cells responded. Later expanders leaned CD4+, whereas clones that contracted between day 15 and 85 were balanced CD4/CD8.

MiXCR was run by TCRdb on the 5' RACE reads, yielding one entry per CDR3 protein. The sample has around 99,000 distinct CDR3 sequences; 14% are singletons. The TCR sequence derives from a man younger than 35 who had mild COVID-19 (a few samples of this study predate the infection). Cell type and time point are not known. Material for sequencing was PBMCs or a T cell subset sorted from them (not recorded which). This chain connects TRBV12-3 or TRBV12-4 to TRBJ1-2; D ambiguous. The CDR3 loop reads CASSFSPVVYGYTF. DNA of the CDR3: TGTGCCAGCAGTTTTAGCCCGGTGGTCTATGGCTACACCTTC.